This T cell receptor (beta chain) was obtained from a study of shared clonotypes between healthy human individuals. Background on the study: CD8 memory received one plate per donor, CD8 naive two, CD4 memory three and CD4 naive three. Study observations and caveats: Generally, naive subsets (rather than memory subsets) showed larger estimated richness.

This CDR3 comprises 15 residues. Germline values: CDR1 SGHTA, CDR2 FQGNSA. V gave up 5 bases and J gave up 5 bases, with 15 bases separating them. Assay used: immunoSEQ multiplex PCR; TCRdb lists only in-frame clones, some missing. The table has 2 million to 2.5 million clones, 85% to 95% seen once. On this clone itself: The antigen remains undetermined.

The chain carries TRBV7-2 and TRBJ1-4; TRBD1 might be the D (6 bases). The material sequenced was naive CD4+ T cells sorted from blood. Noted subset: CD45RA+ positively selected. The clonotype originates from a man younger than 30 in good health. In DNA, the CDR3 is TGTGCCAGCAGCGTGGGTCCCGGGACAAATGAAAAACTGTTTTTT. Its protein is CASSVGPGTNEKLFF. The full variable domain, its missing parts supplied by reference TRBV7-2 and TRBJ1-4, is GAGVSQSPSNKVTEKGKDVELRCDPISGHTALYWYRQSLGQGLEFLIYFQGNSAPDKSGLPSDRFSAERTGGSVSTLTIQRTQQEDSAVYLCASSVGPGTNEKLFFGSGTQLSVL.